The rows below give T cell receptor beta chains drawn from one sample of a study of T-cell memory formation after mild COVID-19. TCRdb reanalysed the 5' RACE reads using MiXCR and keeps one entry per CDR3 protein. The repertoire has 430,000 or so distinct CDR3 sequences, 20% to 25% of them found once; the top ten carry around 13%. Sequencing was done on a sample of PBMCs or a T cell subset sorted from them (not recorded which). These receptors originate from an adult woman who had mild COVID-19 (a few samples of this study predate the infection). Cell type and time point are not known. The CDR3 runs from the conserved cysteine through the conserved F or W. D genes are given only for firm matches. Where a row states a size, it is once, few, many or the class of an expanded clone; other rows omit it.

cdr3_nt cdr3_aa d_call j_call clone_size v_call
TGTGCCAGCAGCCTACAGGGGGCTGGCTACACCTTC CASSLQGAGYTF TRBD1 TRBJ1-2 - TRBV7-9
TGTGCCACCAGCGCCGCTAGCGGGAGGCCCCTTTACAATGAGCAGTTCTTC CATSAASGRPLYNEQFF TRBD2 TRBJ2-1 few TRBV24-1
TGCAGCGTGAGGGAGGGGGTAAACACTGAAGCTTTCTTT CSVREGVNTEAFF - TRBJ1-1 - TRBV29-1
TGTGCCAGCCAACGGGACAGGCAGTTCTTC CASQRDRQFF TRBD1 TRBJ2-1 - TRBV2
TGTGCCAGCAGCTGGACTAGCGGGGCCACAGATACGCAGTATTTT CASSWTSGATDTQYF TRBD2 TRBJ2-3 - TRBV7-6
TGTGCCACCAGCAGAGATTGGAAAGGACAGGGGGTAAAAGAGACCCAGTACTTC CATSRDWKGQGVKETQYF TRBD1 TRBJ2-5 - TRBV15
TGTGCCAGCTCAGGGGACAGACCCATCGGGGAGCTGTTTTTT CASSGDRPIGELFF TRBD1 TRBJ2-2 once TRBV18
TGTGCCAGCTCAGGGCTTTCAGGGGGCAATGAGCAGTTCTTC CASSGLSGGNEQFF TRBD1 TRBJ2-1 - TRBV2
TGTGCCAGCCGTCCCGGGACAGGGTATGGGACAGATACGCAGTATTTT CASRPGTGYGTDTQYF TRBD1 TRBJ2-3 few TRBV6-1
TGTGCCAGCAGCTCTCACGAGCGGAGGGGTTTTGATCAGCCCCAGCATTTT CASSSHERRGFDQPQHF - TRBJ1-5 - TRBV7-3
TGCGCCAGCAGCCTGACAGTAAACTCCTACGAGCAGTACTTC CASSLTVNSYEQYF - TRBJ2-7 - TRBV5-1
TGTGCCAGCAGCCCACTAGCGGGAGGCATCGATGAGCAGTTCTTC CASSPLAGGIDEQFF TRBD2 TRBJ2-1 - TRBV7-3
TGTGCCAGCAGTTTATCGTGGCAGGGGAACACTGAAGCTTTCTTT CASSLSWQGNTEAFF - TRBJ1-1 - TRBV27
TGTGCCAGCAGCGCCCCCGAAGGGACTAGCGGGGACCCCCAGCAGTTCTTC CASSAPEGTSGDPQQFF TRBD2 TRBJ2-1 few TRBV7-9
TGTGCCAGCAGCCTCCAGCGGAGGGGCACCGGGGAGCTGTTTTTT CASSLQRRGTGELFF - TRBJ2-2 - TRBV7-2
TGCAGTGCTACCTCTAGCGGGGAGGTCCCATTCTACAATGAGCAGTTCTTC CSATSSGEVPFYNEQFF TRBD2 TRBJ2-1 few TRBV20-1
TGTGCCAGCAGTGCACTAGCGAACTCCGGGGAGCTGTTTTTT CASSALANSGELFF TRBD2 TRBJ2-2 few TRBV12-3/TRBV12-4
TGCGCCAGCAGCCAAGGAGGGTTAAGGGACCTGAGCTCCTACAATGAGCAGTTCTTC CASSQGGLRDLSSYNEQFF - TRBJ2-1 - TRBV4-1
TGTGCCAGCAGTATAAGGACTAGACTTGAGCAGTTCTTC CASSIRTRLEQFF TRBD2 TRBJ2-1 few TRBV27
TGTGCCAGCAGTCAGGGGATCTCCTACGAGCAGTACTTC CASSQGISYEQYF - TRBJ2-7 many TRBV6-5
TGTGCCAGCAGCTTGGACACTGGGGCCAACGTCCTGACTTTC CASSLDTGANVLTF - TRBJ2-6 - TRBV5-8